The 24 T cell receptor beta chains listed next were all sequenced from one sample in a study of T cells after yellow fever vaccination. TCRdb analysed the 5' RACE reads with MiXCR anew, one entry per CDR3 protein. The sample has about 510,000 distinct CDR3 sequences; around a fifth are singletons. Sequencing used PBMCs, obtained about 20 days after the first yellow fever vaccination. The receptor source for this set is a young man who received the YFV17D yellow fever vaccine.

This clonotype was observed a single time. The chain uses TRBV6-6 and TRBJ1-1; D uncertain. Germline CDR1 MNHNY, CDR2 SVGAGI (reference sequence). V was clipped by 7 bases and J by 8 bases, with 14 bases between them. The CDR3 is made up of 12 amino acids. CDR3 nucleotide sequence: TGTGCCAGCATTGGAATTGCAGGAGAAGCTTTCTTT. Its protein is CASIGIAGEAFF.

This clonotype has more than one count but fewer than ten. This sequence joins TRBV12-3 or TRBV12-4 and TRBJ1-1; D is uncertain. With 1 base removed from V and 12 bases from J, the gap between germline ends came to 12 bases. This CDR3 contains 12 residues. The chain's CDR3 is CASSLGHFETFF. CDR3 sequence (DNA): TGTGCCAGCAGTTTAGGACATTTCGAAACTTTCTTT.

This clonotype appeared a few times. This rearrangement joins TRBV12-3 or TRBV12-4 to TRBJ1-3; no firm D call. V was trimmed by 6 bases and J by 0 bases, leaving 6 bases between them. The CDR3 length is 13 residues. The CDR3 is CASRDRSGNTIYF. As DNA, the CDR3 is TGTGCCAGCAGGGACCGCTCTGGAAACACCATATATTTT.

The rearrangement joins TRBV5-4 to TRBJ2-3, with D perhaps assigned TRBD1 or TRBD2 (7 bases each). The CDR3 extends over 15 amino acids. The ends were cut back, 3 bases at V and 4 bases at J, with 15 bases in the middle. The germline V gene has CDR1 SGHNT and CDR2 YYREEE (reference sequence). CDR3 in amino acids: CASSSGQRGSDTQYF. In DNA, the CDR3 is TGTGCCAGCAGCTCGGGACAGCGGGGCTCAGATACGCAGTATTTT.

This clonotype was counted only a few times. V gene TRBV9 combines with J gene TRBJ2-3; 16 bases are shared with TRBD2. V lost 0 bases and J lost 4; bases outside the gene matches: 2. This CDR3 has 17 amino acids. In germline, CDR1 is SGDLS, CDR2 YYNGEE. CDR3 nucleotide sequence: TGTGCCAGCAGCGTAGCTGGGACTAGCGGGGGGGCAGATACGCAGTATTTT. Translation gives CASSVAGTSGGADTQYF.

This clonotype was picked up a small number of times. The chain has TRBV6-2 or TRBV6-3 and TRBJ2-1; 10 nucleotides agree with TRBD2. Per germline, CDR1 MNHEY and CDR2 SVGEGT. After removal of 2 bases from V and 3 bases from J, the junction contained 10 bases not matched to a gene. This CDR3 spans 18 amino acids. CDR3 amino acids: CASSYHGLAGVNYNEQFF. The CDR3 DNA is TGTGCCAGCAGTTACCACGGGCTAGCGGGGGTAAACTACAATGAGCAGTTCTTC.

The gene calls are TRBV29-1 and TRBJ1-6, with D possibly TRBD1 on 5 matching bases. Germline V gene lookup returns CDR1 SQVTM and CDR2 ANQGSEA. With 4 bases removed from V and 9 bases from J, the gap between germline ends came to 13 bases. This CDR3 has 13 residues. The CDR3 nucleotides are TGCAGCGTTGCAGCGCAGGGTGGTTCACCCCTCCACTTT. It yields the protein CSVAAQGGSPLHF.

The genes are TRBV5-8 and TRBJ1-5; D is ambiguous. Germline CDR1 reads SGHTS; CDR2 reads YDEGEE. The length of the CDR3 is 14 residues. The V end lost 0 bases, the J end lost 5 bases, and 9 bases lay between the germline ends. The CDR3 bases are TGTGCCAGCAGCTTGGACGGCTCGTATCAGCCCCAGCATTTT. Its translation is CASSLDGSYQPQHF.

The chain carries TRBV5-1 and TRBJ2-5; 8 bases line up with TRBD2. With V trimmed by 4 bases and J by 1 base, 9 bases remained unmatched. Germline V gene lookup returns CDR1 SGHRS and CDR2 YFSETQ. The CDR3 loop spans 16 amino acids. CDR3 residues: CASSPSQSGGQETQYF. The CDR3 region has the DNA TGCGCCAGCAGCCCGAGTCAAAGCGGGGGCCAAGAGACCCAGTACTTC.

A few counts support this clonotype. This chain uses TRBV29-1 with TRBJ2-1; TRBD1 might be the D (6 bases). CDR3 length: 11 residues. From germline, CDR1 is SQVTM and CDR2 ANQGSEA. The V gene lost 7 bases and the J gene lost 4 bases, with 8 bases spanning the gap. CDR3 sequence: CSGTVYNEQFF. CDR3 coding DNA: TGCAGCGGGACAGTATACAATGAGCAGTTCTTC.

For this clonotype: It may be a read error: a sequence one base away is much more abundant. The V and J genes are TRBV5-6 and TRBJ2-3; tentative D call: TRBD2 (6 bases). Per the germline V gene, CDR1 is SGHDT and CDR2 is YYEEEE. This CDR3 has 15 amino acids. DNA of the CDR3: TGTGCCAGAAGCTTGGACCAGGGAGGTTCAGATACGCAGTATTTT. Translation: CARSLDQGGSDTQYF.

This clonotype has only a few counts. This chain connects TRBV7-8 to TRBJ2-6, with D possibly matching TRBD2 (6 bases). Germline loops: CDR1 SGHVS, CDR2 FQNEAQ. This CDR3 region has 18 residues. The ends were cut back, 4 bases at V and 4 bases at J, with 20 bases in the middle. The chain's CDR3 is CASSSETDLGRGANVLTF. The CDR3, as DNA: TGTGCCAGCAGCTCTGAGACAGACTTGGGGAGGGGGGCCAACGTCCTGACTTTC.

CDR3 loop: CSATHPRYTDTQYF. CDR3 bases: TGCAGTGCCACTCACCCCCGGTACACAGATACGCAGTATTTT. The chain joins TRBV20-1 to TRBJ2-3; no definite D call. The CDR3 runs to 14 residues. Germline lookup yields CDR1 DFQATT and CDR2 SNEGSKA (reference sequence). V dropped 6 bases and J dropped 2 bases, with 15 bases sitting between them.

As regards this clonotype: A much larger clone differs from this one at a single base, so this may be a read error. J is TRBJ2-2 and V is TRBV7-9; D uncertain. The V gene lost 6 bases and the J gene lost 3 bases, with 2 bases spanning the gap. The CDR3 is 11 amino acids. The germline gives CDR1 SEHNR, CDR2 FQNEAQ (reference sequence). The CDR3: CASRYTGELFF. DNA for the CDR3: TGTGCCAGCAGGTACACCGGGGAGCTGTTTTTT.

This clonotype was recorded a few times. The gene calls are TRBV3-1 and TRBJ1-1; possible D gene TRBD1, 5 bases. This CDR3 contains 13 residues. Trimming pared 0 bases from V and 11 bases from J, leaving 13 bases between. Germline V gene data show CDR1 as LGHDT and CDR2 as YNNKEL (reference sequence). CDR3 coding DNA: TGTGCCAGCAGCCAAGACTGGGGCGGAACGGCTTTCTTT. Translation gives CASSQDWGGTAFF. Looking up the rest from reference TRBV3-1 and TRBJ1-1 gives the full variable domain: DTAVSQTPKYLVTQMGNDKSIKCEQNLGHDTMYWYKQDSKKFLKIMFSYNNKELIINETVPNRFSPKSPDKAHLNLHINSLELGDSAVYFCASSQDWGGTAFFGQGTRLTVV.

This clonotype was seen only a few times. The gene calls are TRBV4-2 and TRBJ2-1; TRBD2 aligns across 13 bases. V lost 4 bases to trimming and J lost 4 bases; unmatched junction nucleotides: 7. The CDR3 totals 17 residues. CDR1 and CDR2 from the germline V gene are LGHNA and YNFKEQ. Here the CDR3 reads CASSLPTSGGLYNEQFF. CDR3 coding DNA: TGTGCCAGCAGCCTCCCGACTAGCGGGGGGTTATACAATGAGCAGTTCTTC.

This clonotype was detected a few times. The chain recombines TRBV11-2 with TRBJ1-2, with TRBD1 identical over 7 bases. The CDR3 is 13 residues long. Looked up from germline, CDR1 is SGHAT and CDR2 is FQNNGV. With V trimmed by 2 bases and J by 8 bases, 5 bases remained unmatched. CDR3 sequence reads: CASSLIQGSGYTF. The DNA of the CDR3 is TGTGCCAGCAGCTTAATACAGGGGTCCGGCTACACCTTC.

The chain carries TRBV5-1 and TRBJ1-5; no reliable D call. V lost 1 base, J lost 7 bases, and 9 bases lay in between. The CDR3 loop spans 13 amino acids. Germline V gene data show CDR1 as SGHRS and CDR2 as YFSETQ. The CDR3 bases are TGCGCCAGCAGCTTGCCAGTACGGCAGCCCCAGCATTTT. Translated: CASSLPVRQPQHF.

J is TRBJ1-3 and V is TRBV7-2, with TRBD1 as a possible D gene (6 bases). The length of the CDR3 is 14 residues. CDR1 and CDR2 (germline): SGHTA, FQGNSA. Between the trimmed V and J ends, which lost 8 bases and 4 bases, there was a span of 15 bases. The CDR3: CASALMGGGNTIYF. CDR3 DNA sequence: TGTGCCAGCGCCCTGATGGGGGGCGGAAACACCATATATTTT.

V gene TRBV2 combines with J gene TRBJ2-5; TRBD2 might be the D (6 bases). The CDR3 contains 14 residues. Germline CDR1 SNHLY, CDR2 FYNNEI. V lost 3 bases and J 5 bases, leaving 13 bases between the germline ends. The CDR3 sequence is CASSDLTGGETQYF. DNA of the CDR3: TGTGCCAGCAGTGACTTAACAGGAGGGGAGACCCAGTACTTC.

This clonotype came up a few times. The chain combines TRBV18 with TRBJ2-7; tentative D call: TRBD1 (7 bases). V shed 5 bases and J shed 3 bases, with 14 bases lying between them. The CDR3 has 14 amino acids. Germline CDR1 reads KGHSH; CDR2 reads LQKENI. Here the CDR3 reads CASSAGQSLYEQYV. The CDR3 DNA follows: TGTGCCAGCTCAGCGGGACAGTCTCTCTACGAGCAGTACGTC.

V usage is TRBV29-1 and J usage is TRBJ1-1; D gene ambiguous. Germline V gene sequence: CDR1 SQVTM, CDR2 ANQGSEA. Trimming took off 4 bases at V and 0 bases at J, with 15 bases between the two ends. This CDR3 has 15 residues. The chain's CDR3 is CSVVRAGVMNTEAFF. In nucleotides, the CDR3 is TGCAGCGTTGTCCGAGCAGGAGTTATGAACACTGAAGCTTTCTTT.

This clonotype came up a few times. The V call is TRBV3-1, the J call TRBJ2-3; TRBD1 matches at 7 bases. The CDR3 covers 14 residues. V was pared by 6 bases and J by 0 bases, with 3 bases of the junction left unmatched. CDR1 and CDR2 from the germline V gene are LGHDT and YNNKEL (reference sequence). Here the CDR3 reads CASRTGYSTDTQYF. The CDR3 DNA reads TGTGCCAGCAGGACAGGGTATAGCACAGATACGCAGTATTTT.

There are a few counts of this clonotype. This sequence joins TRBV20-1 and TRBJ2-2, with 11 bases identical to TRBD2. Germline loops: CDR1 DFQATT, CDR2 SNEGSKA (reference sequence). The length of the CDR3 is 14 residues. J was trimmed by 8 bases and V by 3 bases; bases with no gene match: 5. The CDR3 DNA is TGCAGTGCTAGTACTAGCGGGGGCCCAGGGGAGCTGTTTTTT. Its protein is CSASTSGGPGELFF.